What follows are 21 T cell receptor beta chains derived from one specimen sequenced in a study of blood T cell repertoires in COVID-19. The table came from immunoSEQ multiplex PCR; TCRdb's copy has only in-frame clones and leaves some out. The sample holds some 300,000 clones, about 89% seen once. The sequenced material came from PBMCs or T cells enriched from blood (not recorded which). Receptor source: a woman aged 40 to 50 who had recovered from COVID-19.

This clone was detected only once. This chain links TRBV9 with TRBJ2-3; tentatively, D is TRBD2 (7 bases). This CDR3 region has 17 residues. V was shortened by 0 bases and J by 1 base, with 15 bases between the two germline ends. Germline lookup yields CDR1 SGDLS and CDR2 YYNGEE. The CDR3 DNA is TGTGCCAGCAGCGTAGGGTTTATAGGGGGGGGCACAGATACGCAGTATTTT. The encoded protein is CASSVGFIGGGTDTQYF.

This rearrangement joins TRBV3-1 (or the pseudogene TRBV3-2) to TRBJ1-2; 10 bases are a match to TRBD1. This CDR3 is 17 amino acids long. The trim removed 1 base at V and 7 bases at J, leaving 12 bases unmatched. Per the germline V gene, CDR1 is LGHDT and CDR2 is YNNKEL (reference sequence). The CDR3 is CASSQVPPDRGLVGYTF. CDR3 bases: TGTGCCAGCAGCCAAGTGCCTCCCGACAGGGGGCTCGTTGGCTACACCTTC.

This chain uses TRBV5-1 with TRBJ1-2; D is perhaps TRBD1 (6 bases). V lost 9 bases, J lost 8 bases, and 20 bases lay in between. This CDR3 region has 13 residues. Germline CDR1 reads SGHRS; CDR2 reads YFSETQ. The CDR3: CATQNTERGGYTF. The CDR3 coding sequence is TGCGCCACCCAGAATACAGAAAGGGGGGGCTACACCTTC.

The gene calls are TRBV5-6 and TRBJ2-7, with 7 bases matching TRBD1. The V gene end was trimmed by 3 bases and the J gene end by 4 bases; junction bases not matched to a gene: 7. Germline lookup yields CDR1 SGHDT and CDR2 YYEEEE. The CDR3 sequence is 14 residues long. The CDR3 here is CASSWGTEPYEQYF. Here the CDR3 DNA reads TGTGCCAGCAGCTGGGGGACAGAACCATACGAGCAGTACTTC.

J is TRBJ1-2 and V is TRBV27, with TRBD1 as a possible D gene (6 bases). The germline V gene has CDR1 MNHEY and CDR2 SMNVEV (reference sequence). Trimming stripped 3 bases from V and 2 bases from J, with 13 bases between. The CDR3 consists of 15 residues. The CDR3 DNA reads TGTGCCAGCAGTTTCGACAGGACCCCAAACTATGGCTACACCTTC. The encoded protein is CASSFDRTPNYGYTF.

The chain recombines TRBV7-2 with TRBJ2-3; D is ambiguous. CDR1 and CDR2 (germline): SGHTA, FQGNSA. V lost 4 bases, J lost 3 bases, and 8 bases lay in between. This CDR3 has 13 residues. The CDR3 protein is CASSSGETDTQYF. Here the CDR3 DNA reads TGTGCCAGCAGCTCCGGAGAAACAGATACGCAGTATTTT. The entire variable domain, with the rest obtained from reference TRBV7-2 and TRBJ2-3, is as follows: GAGVSQSPSNKVTEKGKDVELRCDPISGHTALYWYRQSLGQGLEFLIYFQGNSAPDKSGLPSDRFSAERTGGSVSTLTIQRTQQEDSAVYLCASSSGETDTQYFGPGTRLTVL.

On this clone: The identical CDR3 is also encoded by other nucleotide sequences in the sample. V gene TRBV19 combines with J gene TRBJ2-1, with D possibly being TRBD1 (5 bases). CDR3 length equals 13 residues. V was shortened by 5 bases and J by 4 bases, with 9 bases between the two germline ends. Germline V gene data show CDR1 as LNHDA and CDR2 as SQIVND (reference sequence). The CDR3 protein is CASSPRGYNEQFF. In DNA form, the CDR3 reads TGTGCCAGTAGTCCAAGGGGTTACAATGAGCAGTTCTTC.

The gene calls are TRBV6-5 and TRBJ1-4; D is unclear. The germline V gene encodes CDR1 MNHEY and CDR2 SVGAGI. The CDR3 totals 11 residues. The germline V and J ends were trimmed by 7 bases and 8 bases, with 8 bases remaining between them. DNA for the CDR3: TGTGCCAGCATGGGCCCGGAAAAACTGTTTTTT. It translates to CASMGPEKLFF.

This chain joins TRBV4-2 and TRBJ2-3; D unresolved. This CDR3 contains 11 residues. Germline loops: CDR1 LGHNA, CDR2 YNFKEQ. Trimming pared 1 base from V and 6 bases from J, leaving 2 bases between. This CDR3 reads CASSQADTQYF. CDR3 DNA: TGTGCCAGCAGCCAAGCGGATACGCAGTATTTT.

V gene TRBV18 combines with J gene TRBJ1-5; TRBD1 matches 9 bases. J gave up 2 bases and V 3 bases, and 2 bases lay outside the gene matches. Per the germline V gene, CDR1 is KGHSH and CDR2 is LQKENI. The CDR3 totals 15 residues. DNA of the CDR3: TGTGCCAGCTCACCTGGGACAGGGCGCAATCAGCCCCAGCATTTT. Its protein is CASSPGTGRNQPQHF.

The gene calls are TRBV19 and TRBJ2-3; tentative D call: TRBD1 (5 bases). V lost 5 bases, J lost 3 bases, and 15 bases lay in between. Germline CDR1 is LNHDA and CDR2 is SQIVND (reference sequence). The CDR3 is made up of 15 amino acids. Here the CDR3 reads CASSPRQSRTDTQYF. The CDR3, as DNA: TGTGCCAGTAGTCCCCGACAGTCCCGAACAGATACGCAGTATTTT.

The chain has TRBV2 and TRBJ1-5, with a possible D match to TRBD1 (5 bases). Germline CDR1 SNHLY, CDR2 FYNNEI. V lost 1 base and J 4 bases, leaving 11 bases between the germline ends. This CDR3 spans 15 amino acids. The CDR3 spells CASSEGMPGNQPQHF. DNA of the CDR3: TGTGCCAGCAGTGAAGGGATGCCAGGGAATCAGCCCCAGCATTTT. The complete variable domain, with remaining parts taken from reference TRBV2 and TRBJ1-5, reads EPEVTQTPSHQVTQMGQEVILRCVPISNHLYFYWYRQILGQKVEFLVSFYNNEISEKSEIFDDQFSVERPDGSNFTLKIRSTKLEDSAMYFCASSEGMPGNQPQHFGDGTRLSIL.

This clone was seen a handful of times. This sequence joins TRBV7-2 and TRBJ2-7; TRBD2 aligns across 10 bases. CDR1 is SGHTA, CDR2 FQGNSA, per germline. V was clipped by 6 bases and J by 4 bases; unmatched bases: 6. This CDR3 spans 14 amino acids. CDR3 in amino acids: CASSSSGSWYEQYF. CDR3 DNA: TGTGCCAGCAGTTCTAGCGGGAGTTGGTACGAGCAGTACTTC.

Concerning this clone itself: The sample holds other DNA sequences that translate to the same CDR3. This rearrangement joins TRBV12-3 or TRBV12-4 to TRBJ2-3; D call uncertain. The V and J ends lost 5 bases and 0 bases respectively, with 6 bases between them. This CDR3 is built from 13 residues. The CDR3: CASSPYSTDTQYF. The CDR3 nucleotides are TGTGCCAGCAGTCCCTACAGCACAGATACGCAGTATTTT.

This sequence joins TRBV2 and TRBJ2-7; D gene uncertain. Trimming took 6 bases from V and 0 from J, leaving 12 bases between them. This CDR3 region has 14 residues. The V gene's germline CDR1 is SNHLY and CDR2 FYNNEI. The chain's CDR3 is CASRDRRSSYEQYF. The CDR3 DNA reads as TGTGCCAGCAGAGACCGTAGGAGCTCCTACGAGCAGTACTTC.

The DNA for the CDR3 is TGCGCCAGCACCTGGGCGGGGAGGAGGGGATCCGGGGCCAACGTCCTGACTTTC. This gives the protein CASTWAGRRGSGANVLTF. V gene TRBV5-1 combines with J gene TRBJ2-6; D is possibly TRBD2 (6 bases). Germline values: CDR1 SGHRS, CDR2 YFSETQ. The V end was cut by 6 bases, the J end by 4 bases, with 23 bases between. CDR3 size: 18 residues. The full variable domain, in which reference TRBV5-1 and TRBJ2-6 provide the parts outside the CDR3, is KAGVTQTPRYLIKTRGQQVTLSCSPISGHRSVSWYQQTPGQGLQFLFEYFSETQRNKGNFPGRFSGRQFSNSRSEMNVSTLELGDSALYLCASTWAGRRGSGANVLTFGAGSRLTVL.

The chain uses TRBV13 and TRBJ2-5, with D perhaps TRBD2 (5 bases). Between the trimmed V and J ends, which lost 2 bases and 5 bases, there was a span of 21 bases. The CDR3 covers 17 residues. The V gene's germline CDR1 is PRHDT and CDR2 FYEKMQ (reference sequence). The DNA for the CDR3 is TGTGCCAGCAGCTTACGAGGGATTCTAGCCGCCGAGGAGACCCAGTACTTC. Protein sequence: CASSLRGILAAEETQYF.

The chain couples TRBV5-1 to TRBJ1-3, with 9 bases matching TRBD1. Unmatched junction bases numbered 11, after V lost 3 bases and J lost 16 bases. CDR1 and CDR2 (germline): SGHRS, YFSETQ. This CDR3 contains 13 residues. As DNA, the CDR3 is TGCGCCAGCAGCTCCATACCGGGACAGGGAGTCTATTTT. It codes for CASSSIPGQGVYF.

The genes are TRBV19 and TRBJ1-2; no clear D gene. Germline V gene sequence: CDR1 LNHDA, CDR2 SQIVND (reference sequence). CDR3 length: 12 amino acids. Trimming cost V 3 bases and J 8 bases, with 10 bases left between them. The CDR3 sequence: CASSMSQWGYTF. CDR3 sequence (DNA): TGTGCCAGTAGTATGTCCCAGTGGGGCTACACCTTC.

The rearrangement links TRBV11-2 to TRBJ2-5; D remains ambiguous. The CDR3 totals 14 residues. CDR1 SGHAT and CDR2 FQNNGV come from the germline V gene. V gave up 0 bases and J gave up 9 bases, with 14 bases separating them. CDR3 nucleotides: TGTGCCAGCAGCTTAGACCCTAGTGGGTTGGCCCAGTACTTC. Translated, it gives CASSLDPSGLAQYF. Full variable domain (remainder filled in from reference TRBV11-2 and TRBJ2-5): EAGVAQSPRYKIIEKRQSVAFWCNPISGHATLYWYQQILGQGPKLLIQFQNNGVVDDSQLPKDRFSAERLKGVDSTLKIQPAKLEDSAVYLCASSLDPSGLAQYFGPGTRLLVL.

The gene calls are TRBV2 and TRBJ1-1, with 7 bases identical to TRBD1. The V segment lost 0 bases and the J segment 5 bases; nucleotides outside the gene matches: 6. CDR1 SNHLY and CDR2 FYNNEI come from the germline V gene. The CDR3 loop spans 15 amino acids. CDR3 amino acids: CASSEAMAGGTEAFF. The DNA for the CDR3 is TGTGCCAGCAGTGAAGCGATGGCAGGGGGTACTGAAGCTTTCTTT.